This TCR beta chain is drawn from a study of blood T cell repertoires in COVID-19. Study summary: The cDNA or gDNA used as material had been derived from T cells, B-cell-depleted T cells, or PBMCs.

The table came from immunoSEQ multiplex PCR; TCRdb's copy has only in-frame clones and leaves some out. This sample has 90,000 to 120,000 clones, with approximately 88% found just once. The CDR3 sequence is 15 residues long. V trimming: 1 base; J trimming: 5 bases; junction bases outside the gene matches: 0. From germline, CDR1 is LGHNA and CDR2 YNFKEQ. The chain employs TRBV4-2 and TRBJ2-5; TRBD2 aligns across 14 bases. The receptor was derived from a human donor in a cohort sampled during active COVID-19. Source material: peripheral blood. CDR3 loop: CASSQGTSGGETQYF. CDR3 DNA: TGTGCCAGCAGCCAAGGGACTAGCGGGGGGGAGACCCAGTACTTC.